This TCR beta chain derives from a study of memory CD4+ T cells and cytomegalovirus serostatus. Overall study context: Healthy Belgian adult donors included about nine CMV-positive and some 24 CMV-negative people.

Only in-frame clones appear in the TCRdb table, and some are missing; sequencing was by immunoSEQ multiplex PCR. Altogether tens of thousands of clones are present, about 80% being singletons, with the ten largest covering about 0.66%. This CDR3 spans 13 amino acids. V shed 8 bases and J shed 6 bases, with 16 bases lying between them. In germline, CDR1 is SGHAT, CDR2 FQNNGV. The sort gate was single viable CD3+CD4+CD8-CD45RO+ cells for memory CD4+ T cells. What was sequenced was memory CD4+ T cells from blood. The receptor's source is an adult in good health and CMV-seronegative. The genes are TRBV11-2 and TRBJ2-5, with a weak D call TRBD2 (6 bases). The CDR3 nucleotides read TGTGCCAGCGGGTCCGGTGCGGGGCAGACCCAGTACTTC. Protein product: CASGSGAGQTQYF.